Below are 19 T cell receptor beta chains sequenced from a single sample in a study of OX40 agonist ivuxolimab in advanced cancers. Only in-frame clones appear in the TCRdb table, and some are missing; sequencing was by immunoSEQ multiplex PCR. The sample records roughly 53,000 clones, roughly 83% being singletons. The sequences come from CD4+ or CD8+ T cells sorted from blood, collected in a trial of the OX40 agonist ivuxolimab. The receptors shown here come from an adult with an advanced solid tumor such as melanoma, head and neck, liver or kidney cancer.

The chain carries TRBV6-5 and TRBJ2-5; 9 bases agree with TRBD1. Germline V gives CDR1 MNHEY, CDR2 SVGAGI. The CDR3 spans 15 residues. The V segment lost 5 bases and the J segment 4 bases; nucleotides outside the gene matches: 8. The CDR3, as DNA: TGTGCCAGCAGTCAGGACAGGGGTTTTCCAGAGACCCAGTACTTC. Encoded protein: CASSQDRGFPETQYF.

The genes are TRBV2 and TRBJ2-5; TRBD1 matches at 7 bases. The junction had 3 bases not matched to a gene; V was cut back by 7 bases and J by 1 base. In germline, CDR1 is SNHLY, CDR2 FYNNEI. The CDR3 covers 13 residues. The CDR3 loop reads CASKTGVQETQYF. The CDR3, as DNA: TGTGCCAGCAAAACAGGGGTCCAAGAGACCCAGTACTTC.

This chain uses TRBV5-4 with TRBJ1-4; 9 bases fit TRBD1. The CDR3 extends over 15 amino acids. Per the germline V gene, CDR1 is SGHNT and CDR2 is YYREEE (reference sequence). Trimming removed 4 bases from V and 7 bases from J; junction bases left unmatched: 8. CDR3 in amino acids: CASSQSQGASEKLFF. The CDR3 DNA sequence: TGTGCCAGCAGCCAATCACAGGGGGCATCTGAAAAACTGTTTTTT.

This rearrangement joins TRBV5-4 to TRBJ2-3; 8 bases map to TRBD1. Trimming at V came to 4 bases and at J to 4 bases, leaving 5 bases not matched to a gene. Per germline, CDR1 SGHNT and CDR2 YYREEE (reference sequence). This CDR3 comprises 14 residues. CDR3 sequence: CASSPDRGADTQYF. CDR3 nucleotides: TGTGCCAGCAGCCCTGACAGGGGTGCAGATACGCAGTATTTT.

V and J are TRBV19 and TRBJ1-2, with TRBD1 matching over 7 bases. J lost 2 bases, V lost 4 bases, and 4 bases had no gene match. The CDR3 has 14 residues. From germline, CDR1 is LNHDA and CDR2 SQIVND (reference sequence). CDR3 loop: CASSRQGENYGYTF. CDR3 nucleotide sequence: TGTGCCAGTAGTAGGCAGGGGGAAAACTATGGCTACACCTTC.

The chain has TRBV9 and TRBJ2-2, with 10 nucleotides matching TRBD1. This CDR3 spans 16 amino acids. With 5 bases clipped from V and 1 base from J, the junction kept 5 bases outside the gene matches. Germline assignment: CDR1 SGDLS and CDR2 YYNGEE. CDR3 loop: CASRLGTGENTGELFF. CDR3 DNA: TGTGCCAGCAGGCTAGGGACAGGGGAGAACACCGGGGAGCTGTTTTTT.

This sequence joins TRBV2 and TRBJ2-1, with 7 bases that match TRBD1. Germline CDR1 is SNHLY and CDR2 is FYNNEI. The CDR3 totals 14 residues. Trimming took 6 bases from V and 8 from J; bases not matched to a gene: 10. The DNA for the CDR3 is TGTGCCAGCAGAGCACAGGGGCCCAACGATGAGCAGTTCTTC. It encodes CASRAQGPNDEQFF.

The rearrangement joins TRBV7-6 to TRBJ2-7; D is undetermined. There are 13 residues in the CDR3. Trimming took off 2 bases at V and 2 bases at J, with 7 bases between the two ends. Germline CDR1 SGHVS, CDR2 FNYEAQ. CDR3 loop: CASSLTPAYEQYF. As DNA, the CDR3 is TGTGCCAGCAGCTTAACCCCAGCCTACGAGCAGTACTTC.

This chain uses TRBV6-5 with TRBJ2-1; D remains ambiguous. Trimming removed 5 bases from V and 5 bases from J, with 7 bases in between. Germline V lookup: CDR1 MNHEY, CDR2 SVGAGI. This CDR3 has 12 residues. The CDR3 loop is CASSANNNEQFF. The DNA for the CDR3 is TGTGCCAGCAGTGCGAACAACAATGAGCAGTTCTTC.

This chain joins TRBV20-1 and TRBJ2-3, with a possible D match to TRBD2 (6 bases). In germline, CDR1 is DFQATT, CDR2 SNEGSKA (reference sequence). The CDR3 contains 11 residues. V shed 7 bases and J shed 5 bases, with 10 bases lying between them. CDR3 in amino acids: CSGREQDTQYF. In nucleotides, the CDR3 is TGCAGTGGGAGGGAGCAAGATACGCAGTATTTT.

J is TRBJ2-1 and V is TRBV7-8; 8 bases agree with TRBD1. CDR1 and CDR2 (germline): SGHVS, FQNEAQ. Germline trimming cut 5 bases from V and 1 base from J; bases unmatched to any gene: 7. The CDR3 runs to 16 residues. In DNA, the CDR3 is TGTGCCAGCAGCCTTCGGACAGGGTCATCCTACAATGAGCAGTTCTTC. It encodes CASSLRTGSSYNEQFF.

The gene calls are TRBV29-1 and TRBJ1-4; D gene unclear. Trimming pared 1 base from V and 7 bases from J, leaving 10 bases between. CDR3 length: 13 amino acids. Looked up from germline, CDR1 is SQVTM and CDR2 is ANQGSEA. CDR3 in DNA: TGCAGCGTTGAAGGTGTTGGTGGTGAAAAACTGTTTTTT. Amino acid sequence: CSVEGVGGEKLFF.

The chain has TRBV6-7 and TRBJ1-2; maybe TRBD1 (6 bases). TRBV6-7 is an ORF for which the function is uncertain. V was clipped by 6 bases and J by 0 bases, with 26 bases between them. The CDR3 has 19 residues. CDR3 in DNA: TGTGCCAGCAGACTACGGGGGCTCCATCCCGGGACAACTAACTATGGCTACACCTTC. Translation gives CASRLRGLHPGTTNYGYTF.

V gene TRBV5-1 combines with J gene TRBJ2-5, with 8 nucleotides matching TRBD1. This CDR3 comprises 16 residues. CDR1 and CDR2 (germline): SGHRS, YFSETQ. Trimming cost V 5 bases and J 4 bases; bases outside gene matches: 13. The CDR3 loop is CASSHGQGGRGETQYF. The CDR3 coding sequence is TGCGCCAGCAGTCATGGACAGGGTGGCCGGGGAGAGACCCAGTACTTC.

This rearrangement joins TRBV28 to TRBJ2-2, with 8 bases matching TRBD1. The CDR3 is made up of 15 amino acids. Germline lookup yields CDR1 MDHEN and CDR2 SYDVKM. Germline trimming cut 2 bases from V and 7 bases from J; bases unmatched to any gene: 6. The DNA for the CDR3 is TGTGCCAGCAGTTTACGGACAGGGTACAGCGGGGAGCTGTTTTTT. Its translation: CASSLRTGYSGELFF.

The gene calls are TRBV5-4 and TRBJ2-6; D may be TRBD1 (6 bases). The germline V gene has CDR1 SGHNT and CDR2 YYREEE (reference sequence). V was trimmed by 4 bases and J by 0 bases, leaving 17 bases between them. This CDR3 region has 18 residues. In nucleotides, the CDR3 is TGTGCCAGCAGCGGTCAGACAGGTGAACACTCTGGGGCCAACGTCCTGACTTTC. Its protein is CASSGQTGEHSGANVLTF.

The CDR3 DNA sequence: TGTGCCAGCAGCTTAGACCCTTATTTGGGGGGTTTCTACAATGAGCAGTTCTTC. Its protein is CASSLDPYLGGFYNEQFF. V and J are TRBV11-2 and TRBJ2-1, with D possibly matching TRBD2 (6 bases). There are 18 residues in the CDR3. The germline gives CDR1 SGHAT, CDR2 FQNNGV. The ends were cut back, 0 bases at V and 3 bases at J, with 18 bases in the middle. Using reference TRBV11-2 and TRBJ2-1 for the parts outside the CDR3, the full variable domain is EAGVAQSPRYKIIEKRQSVAFWCNPISGHATLYWYQQILGQGPKLLIQFQNNGVVDDSQLPKDRFSAERLKGVDSTLKIQPAKLEDSAVYLCASSLDPYLGGFYNEQFFGPGTRLTVL.

The chain couples TRBV18 to TRBJ2-2; 10 nucleotides match TRBD1. J lost 6 bases, V lost 4 bases, and 2 bases had no gene match. In germline, CDR1 is KGHSH, CDR2 LQKENI. The CDR3 is 14 residues long. CDR3: CASSQGQGAGELFF. CDR3 sequence (DNA): TGTGCCAGCTCACAAGGACAGGGGGCCGGGGAGCTGTTTTTT.

This chain uses TRBV9 with TRBJ1-1; D unresolved. The germline V gene has CDR1 SGDLS and CDR2 YYNGEE. The V and J ends lost 3 bases and 4 bases respectively, with 13 bases between them. This CDR3 has 14 residues. The CDR3: CASSGTDISTEAFF. The CDR3 bases are TGTGCCAGCAGCGGAACCGACATAAGCACTGAAGCTTTCTTT.